Each of the 10 T cell receptor beta chains below was sequenced from the same sample in a study of blood T cells in healthy people across ages. Sample-barcoded 5' priming and a J-beta primer mix drove a second PCR of about 7 to 11 cycles. Via MiXCR, TCRdb re-called the 5' RACE reads, giving one row per CDR3 protein. Of about 1.4 million distinct CDR3 sequences in the sample, approximately 59% were seen once. Specimen: blood. Receptors originate from a man aged 18 to 30 in good health.

The chain carries TRBV20-1 and TRBJ2-3; TRBD2 matches 13 bases. The V and J ends lost 0 bases and 8 bases, in that order; junction bases with no gene match: 11. The CDR3 length is 17 residues. From germline, CDR1 is DFQATT and CDR2 SNEGSKA (reference sequence). The CDR3 DNA reads TGCAGTGCTAGAGATCCTGGGACTAGCGGGGTCGCGGGTACGCAGTATTTT. Protein product: CSARDPGTSGVAGTQYF.

This clonotype was recorded only once. The CDR3 region has the DNA TGTGCCAGCAGTTTAGCAGGGAGGGGGCCTACGAGCACGGGGGCCTACGAGCAGTACTTC. Amino acids: CASSLAGRGPTSTGAYEQYF. This rearrangement joins TRBV27 to TRBJ2-4; D is tentatively TRBD1 or TRBD2 (7 bases each). The end of the DNA aligns better with TRBJ2-7, so the J call may be wrong. This CDR3 region has 20 residues. Germline V gene lookup returns CDR1 MNHEY and CDR2 SMNVEV (reference sequence).

The chain combines TRBV28 with TRBJ1-2; D is undetermined. V was trimmed by 8 bases and J by 4 bases, leaving 17 bases between them. This CDR3 comprises 14 residues. Germline V gene lookup returns CDR1 MDHEN and CDR2 SYDVKM. The DNA for the CDR3 is TGTGCCAGCCGAGGAGGCGAAACCCGCTATGGCTACACCTTC. It is translated as CASRGGETRYGYTF.

The V call is TRBV7-9, the J call TRBJ1-1; TRBD1 matches 7 bases. Germline loops: CDR1 SEHNR, CDR2 FQNEAQ (reference sequence). CDR3 size: 14 residues. V shed 5 bases, J shed 4 bases, and the junction held 7 bases outside the gene matches. The CDR3, as DNA: TGTGCCAGCAGCCAGGGGACAGCGGGCACTGAAGCTTTCTTT. It is translated as CASSQGTAGTEAFF.

The chain is built from TRBV10-3 and TRBJ2-2; possible D gene TRBD2, 6 bases. CDR3 length: 11 residues. V was shortened by 6 bases and J by 11 bases, with 10 bases between the two germline ends. Germline CDR1 reads ENHRY; CDR2 reads SYGVKD. In nucleotides, the CDR3 is TGTGCCATCAGAGGGGACTCCGAGCTGTTTTTT. Translating gives CAIRGDSELFF.

The chain has TRBV5-1 and TRBJ2-7; 7 bases are shared with TRBD1. J lost 2 bases, V lost 1 base, and 3 bases had no gene match. Per germline, CDR1 SGHRS and CDR2 YFSETQ. The CDR3 has 14 amino acids. The CDR3 DNA reads as TGCGCCAGCAGCTTGTACGGACAGGCCTACGAGCAGTACTTC. Its protein is CASSLYGQAYEQYF.

V and J are TRBV27 and TRBJ2-7; 7 nucleotides agree with TRBD2. The junction had 5 bases not matched to a gene; V was cut back by 5 bases and J by 4 bases. The CDR3 sequence is 13 residues long. Germline CDR1 and CDR2: MNHEY and SMNVEV (reference sequence). The CDR3 spells CASSLNGRYEQYF. CDR3 nucleotides: TGTGCCAGCAGTCTAAACGGGAGGTACGAGCAGTACTTC.

V is TRBV29-1 and J is TRBJ2-5; D gene unclear. The assigned J gene may be wrong: the sequence end matches TRBJ2-7 better. CDR1 SQVTM and CDR2 ANQGSEA come from the germline V gene. The CDR3 has 14 residues. CDR3 bases: TGCAGCGTTGAGTATGTGTCCACCCCTTACGAGCAGTACTTC. This encodes CSVEYVSTPYEQYF.

A few counts support this clonotype. V is TRBV4-1 and J is TRBJ2-7, with 11 bases aligning to TRBD2. The germline gives CDR1 MGHRA, CDR2 YSYEKL. This CDR3 has 16 residues. V was pared by 0 bases and J by 4 bases, with 5 bases of the junction left unmatched. The CDR3 reads CASSQELAGEGYEQYF. DNA of the CDR3: TGCGCCAGCAGCCAAGAACTAGCGGGAGAAGGGTACGAGCAGTACTTC.

This clonotype was seen a single time. The V and J genes are TRBV2 and TRBJ2-5; perhaps TRBD2 as D (6 bases). V was trimmed by 7 bases and J by 0 bases, leaving 21 bases between them. Germline-derived CDR1 and CDR2 are SNHLY and FYNNEI. There are 17 residues in the CDR3. The CDR3 loop reads CASIGTPGEKYQETQYF. The CDR3 nucleotides read TGTGCCAGCATTGGAACTCCGGGGGAAAAGTACCAAGAGACCCAGTACTTC.